The 10 T cell receptor beta chains below were found in one sample sequenced in a study of identical twins. TCRdb ran MiXCR on the 5' RACE reads and lists one entry per CDR3 protein. The sample has around 220,000 distinct CDR3 sequences, roughly 13% seen once. What was sequenced was memory (CD45RO+) T cells sorted from blood. These receptors were obtained from a woman younger than 30 in good health.

The chain links TRBV5-1 to TRBJ2-5; D is tentatively TRBD1 or TRBD2 (5 bases each). The germline gives CDR1 SGHRS, CDR2 YFSETQ. Trimming took 5 bases from V and 5 from J, leaving 13 bases between them. The length of the CDR3 is 13 residues. The CDR3 here is CASRQGPGETQYF. The CDR3 bases are TGCGCCAGCAGGCAGGGACCAGGGGAGACCCAGTACTTC. The full variable domain, in which reference TRBV5-1 and TRBJ2-5 provide the parts outside the CDR3, is KAGVTQTPRYLIKTRGQQVTLSCSPISGHRSVSWYQQTPGQGLQFLFEYFSETQRNKGNFPGRFSGRQFSNSRSEMNVSTLELGDSALYLCASRQGPGETQYFGPGTRLLVL.

The sample holds a few counts of this clonotype. This chain links TRBV20-1 with TRBJ1-4; no reliable D call. Germline assignment: CDR1 DFQATT and CDR2 SNEGSKA (reference sequence). The CDR3 contains 13 residues. V was trimmed by 0 bases and J by 7 bases, leaving 9 bases between them. The CDR3 DNA reads TGCAGTGCTAGAGATAGGCACGGTGAAAAACTGTTTTTT. As protein: CSARDRHGEKLFF.

V is TRBV12-5 and J is TRBJ2-3; 12 nucleotides agree with TRBD2. The V segment lost 0 bases and the J segment 7 bases; nucleotides outside the gene matches: 11. Per germline, CDR1 LGHNT and CDR2 FRNRAP. The CDR3 runs to 18 residues. CDR3 sequence (DNA): TGTGCTAGTGGTTTGGTGGGGTCCCTAGCGGGGGGGCCTCATACGCAGTATTTT. This encodes CASGLVGSLAGGPHTQYF.

This rearrangement joins TRBV5-5 to TRBJ2-7; 8 bases match TRBD2. The CDR3 is 15 residues long. Germline-derived CDR1 and CDR2 are SGHKS and YYEKEE (reference sequence). V lost 4 bases and J lost 2; bases outside the gene matches: 8. In nucleotides, the CDR3 is TGTGCCAGCAGCCAAACTAGCGGTTATACCTACGAGCAGTACTTC. Encoded protein: CASSQTSGYTYEQYF.

The rearrangement uses TRBV3-1 and TRBJ2-2; D not certain. Germline V lookup: CDR1 LGHDT, CDR2 YNNKEL (reference sequence). Trimming removed 8 bases at V and 6 bases at J, with 7 bases between. The CDR3 totals 11 residues. This CDR3 reads CASHKAGELFF. In DNA form, the CDR3 reads TGTGCCAGCCACAAGGCCGGGGAGCTGTTTTTT.

This clonotype has more than one count but fewer than ten. The CDR3 protein is CSTVHYYEQYF. The CDR3 nucleotides read TGCAGCACGGTCCACTACTACGAGCAGTACTTC. J is TRBJ2-7 and V is TRBV29-1; D uncertain. V lost 8 bases and J lost 3, with 11 bases in between. Germline CDR1 is SQVTM and CDR2 is ANQGSEA. The CDR3 is 11 residues long.

This clonotype came up many times. The chain combines TRBV7-2 with TRBJ2-7; maybe TRBD2 (7 bases). The CDR3 has 13 residues. V was trimmed by 3 bases and J by 5 bases, leaving 11 bases between them. Germline CDR1 SGHTA, CDR2 FQGNSA. The CDR3 reads CASSFWGGHEQYF. The DNA for the CDR3 is TGTGCCAGCAGCTTTTGGGGGGGCCACGAGCAGTACTTC.

This clonotype appeared a few times. The rearrangement links TRBV28 to TRBJ2-5; a weak D match, TRBD2 (7 bases). CDR3 length: 12 amino acids. Trimming left V 4 bases short and J 6 bases short, with 9 bases between. CDR1 MDHEN and CDR2 SYDVKM come from the germline V gene. The CDR3 DNA reads TGTGCCAGCAGTTGGGGGGGGCAGACCCAGTACTTC. Its translation: CASSWGGQTQYF.

The chain employs TRBV14 and TRBJ1-4; 8 bases fit TRBD1. Trimming cost V 4 bases and J 8 bases; bases outside gene matches: 6. Per the germline V gene, CDR1 is SGHDN and CDR2 is FVKESK. The CDR3 is made up of 14 amino acids. The DNA for the CDR3 is TGTGCCAGCAGCCGGACAGGGCTTCAAGAAAAACTGTTTTTT. Its protein product is CASSRTGLQEKLFF. Full variable domain (remainder filled in from reference TRBV14 and TRBJ1-4): EAGVTQFPSHSVIEKGQTVTLRCDPISGHDNLYWYRRVMGKEIKFLLHFVKESKQDESGMPNNRFLAERTGGTYSTLKVQPAELEDSGVYFCASSRTGLQEKLFFGSGTQLSVL.

Concerning this clonotype itself: A much larger clone sits a single nucleotide away, making a read error possible. The chain links TRBV12-2 to TRBJ2-6; TRBD1 is taken as the D call from the table, unchecked against the DNA. TRBV12-2 constitutes a pseudogene. The CDR3 consists of 19 residues. The CDR3 spells CASRFSRDGGLSGANVPTF. The CDR3 DNA is TGTGCAAGTCGCTTTTCCCGGGACGGCGGCCTCTCTGGGGCCAACGTCCCGACTTTC.